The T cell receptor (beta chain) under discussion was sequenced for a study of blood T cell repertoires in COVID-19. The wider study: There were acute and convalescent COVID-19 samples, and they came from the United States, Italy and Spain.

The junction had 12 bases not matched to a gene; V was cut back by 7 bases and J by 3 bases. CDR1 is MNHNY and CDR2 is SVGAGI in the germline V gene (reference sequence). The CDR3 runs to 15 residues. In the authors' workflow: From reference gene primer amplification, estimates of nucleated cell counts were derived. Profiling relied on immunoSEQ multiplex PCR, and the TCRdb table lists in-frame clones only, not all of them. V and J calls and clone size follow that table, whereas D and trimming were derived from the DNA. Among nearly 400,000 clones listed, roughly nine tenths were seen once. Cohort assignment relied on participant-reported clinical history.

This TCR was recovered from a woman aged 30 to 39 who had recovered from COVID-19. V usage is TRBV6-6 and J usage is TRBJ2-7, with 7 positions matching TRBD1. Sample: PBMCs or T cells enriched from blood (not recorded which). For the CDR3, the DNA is TGTGCCAGCAAAAACGGACCCCGGGACAGCTACGAGCAGTACTTC. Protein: CASKNGPRDSYEQYF.